This passage covers 14 T cell receptor beta chains from one sample sequenced in a study of somatic mutations in cytotoxic T cells in rheumatoid arthritis. Sequencing used immunoSEQ multiplex PCR; TCRdb keeps in-frame clones, though not all of them. Among some 17,000 clones, just under 80% were seen once, and the ten largest hold 15% to 20%. Sequenced sample: CD8+ T cells sorted from blood. The receptor source for this set is an adult with rheumatoid arthritis.

The chain links TRBV7-2 to TRBJ1-2; D uncertain. The V and J ends lost 5 bases and 0 bases respectively, with 16 bases between them. Germline assignment: CDR1 SGHTA and CDR2 FQGNSA. The CDR3 runs 16 residues. The CDR3 region is CASSQTENLANYGYTF. DNA for the CDR3: TGTGCCAGCAGCCAAACAGAGAACCTCGCTAACTATGGCTACACCTTC.

The chain is built from TRBV5-4 and TRBJ2-2; 8 bases map to TRBD1. Germline V lookup: CDR1 SGHNT, CDR2 YYREEE (reference sequence). With 7 bases clipped from V and 4 bases from J, the junction kept 12 bases outside the gene matches. The length of the CDR3 is 16 residues. CDR3 nucleotide sequence: TGTGCCAGCGGAGTACCAGGGGGCCTCGGCACCGGGGAGCTGTTTTTT. Encoded protein: CASGVPGGLGTGELFF.

The chain has TRBV15 and TRBJ1-5; D call uncertain. V lost 5 bases to trimming and J lost 2 bases, with 10 bases between them. This CDR3 is 14 amino acids long. Germline CDR1 reads LNHNV; CDR2 reads YYDKDF (reference sequence). CDR3 nucleotides: TGTGCCACCAGCTACCGTGGGGGCAATCAGCCCCAGCATTTT. It translates to CATSYRGGNQPQHF.

The chain joins TRBV5-1 to TRBJ1-4; TRBD1 might be the D (6 bases). Trimming stripped 4 bases from V and 6 bases from J, with 16 bases between. The CDR3 sequence is 15 residues long. The germline gives CDR1 SGHRS, CDR2 YFSETQ. CDR3 loop: CASSATGLEDEKLFF. The CDR3 nucleotides are TGCGCCAGCAGCGCCACAGGGTTAGAAGATGAAAAACTGTTTTTT. Using reference TRBV5-1 and TRBJ1-4 for the parts outside the CDR3, the full variable domain is KAGVTQTPRYLIKTRGQQVTLSCSPISGHRSVSWYQQTPGQGLQFLFEYFSETQRNKGNFPGRFSGRQFSNSRSEMNVSTLELGDSALYLCASSATGLEDEKLFFGSGTQLSVL.

The V call is TRBV19, the J call TRBJ1-5; TRBD1 matches 10 bases. Germline V gives CDR1 LNHDA, CDR2 SQIVND (reference sequence). The junction had 2 bases not matched to a gene; V was cut back by 3 bases and J by 6 bases. The CDR3 is made up of 14 amino acids. The chain's CDR3 is CASSIDRGLQPQHF. The CDR3 nucleotides are TGTGCCAGTAGTATCGACAGGGGGCTTCAGCCCCAGCATTTT.

This clone was found once. CDR3 protein: CASSPSEGVNSYEQYF. In DNA, the CDR3 is TGTGCCAGCAGCCCTAGCGAGGGGGTCAATTCCTACGAGCAGTACTTC. V gene TRBV11-2 combines with J gene TRBJ2-7; the D gene could be TRBD1 or TRBD2 (6 bases each). CDR1 and CDR2 from the germline V gene are SGHAT and FQNNGV. This CDR3 spans 16 amino acids. V lost 5 bases to trimming and J lost 1 base, with 18 bases between them.

The chain uses TRBV5-1 and TRBJ2-7; maybe TRBD2 (6 bases). The CDR3 has 12 residues. Looked up from germline, CDR1 is SGHRS and CDR2 is YFSETQ. The V gene lost 7 bases and the J gene lost 7 bases, with 15 bases spanning the gap. The CDR3 sequence is CASPGVLGEQYF. The CDR3 nucleotides read TGCGCCAGCCCGGGGGTCTTGGGGGAGCAGTACTTC.

This sequence joins TRBV19 and TRBJ2-3; D not resolved. The V end was cut by 5 bases, the J end by 2 bases, with 14 bases between. The germline CDR1 and CDR2 sequences are LNHDA and SQIVND (reference sequence). CDR3 length equals 15 residues. The CDR3 spells CASSPDRSSTDTQYF. For the CDR3, the DNA is TGTGCCAGTAGTCCCGACCGTTCCTCCACAGATACGCAGTATTTT.

This sequence joins TRBV11-2 and TRBJ2-7; either TRBD1 or TRBD2 may supply D (6 bases each). V was trimmed by 2 bases and J by 6 bases, leaving 14 bases between them. CDR1 SGHAT and CDR2 FQNNGV come from the germline V gene. This CDR3 comprises 14 residues. CDR3 nucleotides: TGTGCCAGCAGCTTATGGGTAAAGGGGGGCGAGCAGTACTTC. It is translated as CASSLWVKGGEQYF.

The J gene is TRBJ2-1, the V gene TRBV14; the match to TRBD2 covers 9 bases. CDR3 length equals 16 residues. Losses at the gene ends were 4 bases for V and 7 bases for J; bases not matched to a gene: 11. CDR1 and CDR2 (germline): SGHDN, FVKESK. The CDR3 nucleotides are TGTGCCAGCAGCCGGCCCGGGACTAGCTTGTGGAATGAGCAGTTCTTC. Protein sequence: CASSRPGTSLWNEQFF.

This chain joins TRBV11-2 and TRBJ2-7; TRBD2 agrees at 8 bases. V lost 1 base, J lost 6 bases, and 11 bases stayed unmatched. Germline-derived CDR1 and CDR2 are SGHAT and FQNNGV. CDR3 length: 16 residues. In nucleotides, the CDR3 is TGTGCCAGCAGCTTAGCTCTGACGGGGGGGCCGCTCGAGCAGTACTTC. This gives the protein CASSLALTGGPLEQYF.

This rearrangement joins TRBV7-2 to TRBJ2-5; 14 positions match TRBD2. Germline-derived CDR1 and CDR2 are SGHTA and FQGNSA. J gave up 5 bases and V 5 bases, and 10 bases lay outside the gene matches. CDR3 length: 17 amino acids. The CDR3, as DNA: TGTGCCAGCAGCCGGGGACTAGCGGGGGCTGGACAGGAGACCCAGTACTTC. Translated: CASSRGLAGAGQETQYF.

The chain joins TRBV27 to TRBJ2-1, with 10 nucleotides matching TRBD1. The length of the CDR3 is 15 residues. The trim removed 6 bases at V and 8 bases at J, leaving 10 bases unmatched. Looked up from germline, CDR1 is MNHEY and CDR2 is SMNVEV (reference sequence). CDR3 DNA sequence: TGTGCCAGCAGCTTCGACAGGGGGCCCTTGGATGAGCAGTTCTTC. Translating it yields CASSFDRGPLDEQFF.

Judged by abundance, this clone is medium-sized. The chain combines TRBV11-3 with TRBJ2-1, with D perhaps TRBD1 (6 bases). This CDR3 comprises 15 residues. V gave up 5 bases and J gave up 10 bases, with 21 bases separating them. Germline V CDR1 and CDR2: SGHNT, YENEEA. The CDR3 DNA reads TGTGCCAGCAGCCCGGAGACAGGAACCTTACTGGAGCAGTTCTTC. Translating it yields CASSPETGTLLEQFF. Full variable domain (rest looked up from reference TRBV11-3 and TRBJ2-1): EAGVVQSPRYKIIEKKQPVAFWCNPISGHNTLYWYLQNLGQGPELLIRYENEEAVDDSQLPKDRFSAERLKGVDSTLKIQPAELGDSAVYLCASSPETGTLLEQFFGPGTRLTVL.